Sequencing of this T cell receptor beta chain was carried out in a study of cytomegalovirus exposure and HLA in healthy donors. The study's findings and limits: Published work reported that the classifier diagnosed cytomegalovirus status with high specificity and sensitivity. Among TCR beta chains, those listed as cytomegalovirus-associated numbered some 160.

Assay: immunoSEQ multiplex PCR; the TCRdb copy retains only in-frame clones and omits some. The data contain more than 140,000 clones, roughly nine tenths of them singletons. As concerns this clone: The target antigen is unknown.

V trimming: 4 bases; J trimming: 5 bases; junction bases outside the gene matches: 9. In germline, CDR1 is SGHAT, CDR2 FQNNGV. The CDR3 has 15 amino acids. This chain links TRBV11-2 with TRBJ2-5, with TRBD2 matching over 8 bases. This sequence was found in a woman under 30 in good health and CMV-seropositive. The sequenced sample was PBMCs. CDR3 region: CASSSRTSGGETQYF. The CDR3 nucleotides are TGTGCCAGCAGCTCCCGTACTAGCGGAGGGGAGACCCAGTACTTC.